This T cell receptor (beta chain) was retrieved from a study of T cells after yellow fever vaccination. Findings and limits, study-wide: Weaker in magnitude, the secondary response showed a faster peak on day 5 versus 15. The study noted that FACS-sorted repertoires could contain abundant clonotypes contaminating from the bulk population.

By 5'RACE template switching, TCR cDNA was produced, with a universal primer site and UMIs added in the process. Via MiXCR, TCRdb re-called the 5' RACE reads, giving one row per CDR3 protein. The data show 510,000 or so distinct CDR3 sequences, less than 20% seen once. This clonotype was counted between two and nine times. Its antigen remains unknown. V was cut by 2 bases and J by 5 bases, with 12 bases left in between. Germline V gene sequence: CDR1 KGHSH, CDR2 LQKENI. This CDR3 is 14 amino acids long. This receptor was taken from a young man who received the YFV17D yellow fever vaccine. This material consisted of PBMCs, taken 15 days after the yellow fever booster vaccination. The chain couples TRBV18 to TRBJ2-5; D may be TRBD1 (6 bases). The CDR3 DNA reads TGTGCCAGCTCACCAAGGTACAGGGATGAGACCCAGTACTTC. This codes for CASSPRYRDETQYF.